This TCR beta chain comes out of a study of control samples from healthy donors and cancer patients. TCRdb keeps only in-frame clones here, not all; method: immunoSEQ multiplex PCR. The top ten hold approximately 1.6% of the sample, which has approximately 150,000 clones, approximately 86% seen once. Trimming removed 5 bases from V and 10 bases from J; junction bases left unmatched: 12. The V gene's germline CDR1 is MNHEY and CDR2 SVGAGI. CDR3 length equals 14 residues. The rearrangement joins TRBV6-5 to TRBJ1-2; 8 bases agree with TRBD1. Sequences were obtained from blood. The TCR comes from a man aged 18-30 years in good health. DNA for the CDR3: TGTGCCAGCAGTATAACCGGACAGGGTGTATCCTACACCTTC. Translated, it gives CASSITGQGVSYTF.